This T cell receptor beta chain appears in the sequencing data of a study of T-cell reconstitution after alpha-beta-depleted transplantation in children. In this sample, this clonotype turned up a few times. The germline V gene has CDR1 LGHDT and CDR2 YNNKEL (reference sequence). This CDR3 has 12 amino acids. With 2 bases removed from V and 8 bases from J, the gap between germline ends came to 7 bases. Construction of the TCRbeta library involved unique molecular identifiers. TCRdb fed the PCR reads into MiXCR, producing one record per CDR3 protein. The sample includes about 400,000 distinct CDR3 sequences, around 21% of them seen just once.

The sequencing here drew on PBMCs from the stem cell graft donor, taken from the stem cell graft. This chain uses TRBV3-1 with TRBJ2-1; no clear D gene. The receptor comes from a human donor who donated a stem cell graft to a child with acute myeloid leukemia. The CDR3 here is CASSQPGHEQFF. The CDR3 DNA reads as TGTGCCAGCAGCCAACCCGGTCATGAGCAGTTCTTC.